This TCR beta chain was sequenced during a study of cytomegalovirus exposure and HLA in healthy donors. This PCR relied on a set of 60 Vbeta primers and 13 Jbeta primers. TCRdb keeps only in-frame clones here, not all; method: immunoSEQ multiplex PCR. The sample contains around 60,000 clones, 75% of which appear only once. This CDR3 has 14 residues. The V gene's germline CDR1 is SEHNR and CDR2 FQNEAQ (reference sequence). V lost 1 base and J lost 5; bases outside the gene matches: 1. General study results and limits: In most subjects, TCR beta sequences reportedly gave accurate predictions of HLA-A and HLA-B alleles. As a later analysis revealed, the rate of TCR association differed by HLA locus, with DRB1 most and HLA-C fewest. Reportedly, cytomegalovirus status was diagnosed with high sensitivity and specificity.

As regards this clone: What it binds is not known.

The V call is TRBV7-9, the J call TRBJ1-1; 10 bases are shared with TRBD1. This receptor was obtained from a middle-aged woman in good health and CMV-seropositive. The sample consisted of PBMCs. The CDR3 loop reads CASSLGGQGTEAFF. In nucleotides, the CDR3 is TGTGCCAGCAGCTTAGGGGGACAGGGGACTGAAGCTTTCTTT.